This T cell receptor beta chain comes out of a study of monozygotic twins with inflammatory bowel disease. The germline gives CDR1 SGHTA, CDR2 FQGNSA. This CDR3 is built from 14 residues. Following a re-call of the 5' RACE reads, TCRdb has one entry per CDR3 protein and lacks DNA. Here the sample table reports roughly 160,000 distinct CDR3 sequences. A roughly 2.5 ml blood sample was drawn per donor. The sequenced sample consisted of blood. V gene TRBV7-2 combines with J gene TRBJ1-2. The TCR was taken from a human donor with ulcerative colitis or Crohn's disease, or a healthy co-twin of an affected twin (not recorded which). This CDR3 is CASSPRTGTKGYTF.